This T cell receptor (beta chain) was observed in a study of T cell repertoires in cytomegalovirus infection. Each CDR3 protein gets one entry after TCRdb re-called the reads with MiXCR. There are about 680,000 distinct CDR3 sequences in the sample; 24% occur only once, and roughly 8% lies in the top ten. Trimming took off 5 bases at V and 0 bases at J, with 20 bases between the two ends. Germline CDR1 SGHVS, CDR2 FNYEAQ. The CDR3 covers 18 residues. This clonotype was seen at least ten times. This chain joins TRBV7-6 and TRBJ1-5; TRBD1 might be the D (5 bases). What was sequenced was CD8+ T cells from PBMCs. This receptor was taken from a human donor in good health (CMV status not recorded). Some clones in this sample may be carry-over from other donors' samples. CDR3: CASSRISGGKYSNQPQHF. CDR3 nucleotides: TGTGCCAGCAGCCGCATTTCGGGGGGAAAATATAGCAATCAGCCCCAGCATTTT.